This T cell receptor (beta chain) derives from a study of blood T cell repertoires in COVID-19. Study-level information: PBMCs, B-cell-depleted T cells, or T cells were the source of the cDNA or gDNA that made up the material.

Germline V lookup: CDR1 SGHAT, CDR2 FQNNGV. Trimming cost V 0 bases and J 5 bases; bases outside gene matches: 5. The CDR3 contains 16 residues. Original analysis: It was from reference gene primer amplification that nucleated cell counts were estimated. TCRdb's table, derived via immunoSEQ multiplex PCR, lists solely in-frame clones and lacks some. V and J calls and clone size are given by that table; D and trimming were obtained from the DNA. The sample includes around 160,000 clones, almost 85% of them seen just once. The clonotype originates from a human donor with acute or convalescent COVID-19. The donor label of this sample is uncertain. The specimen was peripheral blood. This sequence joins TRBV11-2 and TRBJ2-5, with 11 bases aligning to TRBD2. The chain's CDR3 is CASSLDLAGGRETQYF. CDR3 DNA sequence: TGTGCCAGCAGCTTAGATCTAGCGGGGGGTAGGGAGACCCAGTACTTC.